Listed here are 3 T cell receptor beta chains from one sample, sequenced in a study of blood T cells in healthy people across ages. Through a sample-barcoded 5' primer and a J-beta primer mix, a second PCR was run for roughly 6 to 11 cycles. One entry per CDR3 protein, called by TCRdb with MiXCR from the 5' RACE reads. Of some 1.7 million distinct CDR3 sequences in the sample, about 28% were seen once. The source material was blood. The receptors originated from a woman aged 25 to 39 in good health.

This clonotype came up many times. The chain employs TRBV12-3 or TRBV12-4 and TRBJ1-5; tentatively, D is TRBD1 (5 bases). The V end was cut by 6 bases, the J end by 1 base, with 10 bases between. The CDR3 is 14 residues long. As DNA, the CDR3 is TGTGCCAGCAGGGGGGAATTCAGCAATCAGCCCCAGCATTTT. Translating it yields CASRGEFSNQPQHF.

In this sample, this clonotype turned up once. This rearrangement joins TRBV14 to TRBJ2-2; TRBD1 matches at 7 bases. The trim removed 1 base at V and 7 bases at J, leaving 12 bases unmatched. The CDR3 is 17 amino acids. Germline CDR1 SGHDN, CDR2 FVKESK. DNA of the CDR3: TGTGCCAGCAGCCAAGCCCGGGACAGTCTAAACGACGGGGAGCTGTTTTTT. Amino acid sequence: CASSQARDSLNDGELFF.

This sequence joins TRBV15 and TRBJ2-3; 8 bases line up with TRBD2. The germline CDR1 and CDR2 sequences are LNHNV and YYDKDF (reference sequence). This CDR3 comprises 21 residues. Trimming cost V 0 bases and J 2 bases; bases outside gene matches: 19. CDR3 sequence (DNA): TGTGCCACCAGCAGAGATCGGTGGGGAGCAGGAGGTAGCGGGGTCACAGATACGCAGTATTTT. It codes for CATSRDRWGAGGSGVTDTQYF.